A single sample is the source of the 9 T cell receptor beta chains below, sequenced in a study of cytomegalovirus exposure and HLA in healthy donors. PCR was performed using 60 Vbeta and 13 Jbeta primers. Profiled with immunoSEQ multiplex PCR; TCRdb holds only in-frame clones, not every one. The repertoire consists of around 170,000 clones, with 75% to 90% occurring once and the leading ten covering about 6%. The source material was PBMCs. All receptors derive from a man aged 35 to 55 in good health and CMV-seropositive.

The chain employs TRBV5-6 and TRBJ1-3; D might be TRBD1 (6 bases). This CDR3 has 15 amino acids. The germline V gene has CDR1 SGHDT and CDR2 YYEEEE. Trimming shortened V by 0 bases and J by 3 bases, and 10 bases separated the two germline ends. This CDR3 is CASSLDRADGNTIYF. Here the CDR3 DNA reads TGTGCCAGCAGCTTGGACAGGGCTGATGGAAACACCATATATTTT. Filled out from reference TRBV5-6 and TRBJ1-3, the complete variable domain reads DAGVTQSPTHLIKTRGQQVTLRCSPKSGHDTVSWYQQALGQGPQFIFQYYEEEERQRGNFPDRFSGHQFPNYSSELNVNALLLGDSALYLCASSLDRADGNTIYFGEGSWLTVV.

The chain couples TRBV21-1 to TRBJ2-7; TRBD2, the table's D call, was not compared with the DNA. TRBV21-1 is noted as a pseudogene. This CDR3 region has 18 residues. The CDR3 coding sequence is TGTGCCAGCAGCGAGTCGGCGAGGGGAGCGGGGGGGACCTACGAGCAGTACTTC. This gives the protein CASSESARGAGGTYEQYF.

The gene calls are TRBV5-6 and TRBJ1-4; tentatively, D is TRBD1 (6 bases). Germline assignment: CDR1 SGHDT and CDR2 YYEEEE. Trimming took 2 bases from V and 8 from J, leaving 16 bases between them. The CDR3 spans 15 residues. CDR3: CASSFGGGLGEKLFF. The CDR3 nucleotides read TGTGCCAGCAGCTTCGGTGGGGGCCTCGGGGAAAAACTGTTTTTT.

This clone was picked up one time. J is TRBJ2-3 and V is TRBV9; 12 bases match TRBD2. The germline gives CDR1 SGDLS, CDR2 YYNGEE. This CDR3 spans 17 amino acids. With 4 bases clipped from V and 0 bases from J, the junction kept 6 bases outside the gene matches. CDR3: CASSLTSGGSSTDTQYF. CDR3 sequence (DNA): TGTGCCAGCAGCCTCACTAGCGGGGGGTCTAGCACAGATACGCAGTATTTT.

The CDR3 reads CASSPGRADNYQMNTEAFF. CDR3 in DNA: TGCGCCAGCAGCCCTGGTCGTGCGGATAACTACCAGATGAACACTGAAGCTTTCTTT. This sequence joins TRBV5-1 and TRBJ1-1, with unresolved D. CDR1 and CDR2 from the germline V gene are SGHRS and YFSETQ. Trimming stripped 4 bases from V and 0 bases from J, with 25 bases between. The CDR3 contains 19 residues. Complete variable domain (other parts from reference TRBV5-1 and TRBJ1-1): KAGVTQTPRYLIKTRGQQVTLSCSPISGHRSVSWYQQTPGQGLQFLFEYFSETQRNKGNFPGRFSGRQFSNSRSEMNVSTLELGDSALYLCASSPGRADNYQMNTEAFFGQGTRLTVV.

This clone was seen once. This rearrangement joins TRBV6-5 to TRBJ2-1; 9 bases match TRBD2. Germline CDR1 and CDR2: MNHEY and SVGAGI. The CDR3 consists of 15 residues. After removal of 4 bases from V and 4 bases from J, the junction contained 5 bases not matched to a gene. Here the CDR3 DNA reads TGTGCCAGCAGTTTATTAGCGGGGGAGTACAATGAGCAGTTCTTC. It codes for CASSLLAGEYNEQFF.

This clone was counted between two and nine times. V usage is TRBV19 and J usage is TRBJ2-2, with 8 bases aligning to TRBD2. From germline, CDR1 is LNHDA and CDR2 SQIVND (reference sequence). The V gene end was trimmed by 3 bases and the J gene end by 4 bases; junction bases not matched to a gene: 1. The CDR3 is 14 amino acids. CDR3 DNA: TGTGCCAGTAGTATCGGGGGGGCCACCGGGGAGCTGTTTTTT. Amino acid sequence: CASSIGGATGELFF.

The rearrangement uses TRBV29-1 and TRBJ1-2; D gene unclear. CDR1 is SQVTM, CDR2 ANQGSEA, per germline. CDR3 size: 11 residues. V was trimmed by 6 bases and J by 6 bases, leaving 11 bases between them. The DNA for the CDR3 is TGCAGCGTCGACGGCGACAATGGCTACACCTTC. This codes for CSVDGDNGYTF.

In regard to this clone: An end of the junction differs from the germline gene, which may be a read error. The chain combines TRBV15 with TRBJ1-5, with D perhaps matching TRBD1 (6 bases). Germline loops: CDR1 LNHNV, CDR2 YYDKDF (reference sequence). CDR3 size: 14 residues. The CDR3 is CATSHRDTHQLQHF. CDR3 in DNA: TGTGCCACCAGCCACCGGGACACCCATCAGCTCCAGCATTTT. Variable domain in full (rest from reference TRBV15 and TRBJ1-5): DAMVIQNPRYQVTQFGKPVTLSCSQTLNHNVMYWYQQKSSQAPKLLFHYYDKDFNNEADTPDNFQSRRPNTSFCFLDIRSPGLGDTAMYLCATSHRDTHQLQHFGDGTRLSIL.